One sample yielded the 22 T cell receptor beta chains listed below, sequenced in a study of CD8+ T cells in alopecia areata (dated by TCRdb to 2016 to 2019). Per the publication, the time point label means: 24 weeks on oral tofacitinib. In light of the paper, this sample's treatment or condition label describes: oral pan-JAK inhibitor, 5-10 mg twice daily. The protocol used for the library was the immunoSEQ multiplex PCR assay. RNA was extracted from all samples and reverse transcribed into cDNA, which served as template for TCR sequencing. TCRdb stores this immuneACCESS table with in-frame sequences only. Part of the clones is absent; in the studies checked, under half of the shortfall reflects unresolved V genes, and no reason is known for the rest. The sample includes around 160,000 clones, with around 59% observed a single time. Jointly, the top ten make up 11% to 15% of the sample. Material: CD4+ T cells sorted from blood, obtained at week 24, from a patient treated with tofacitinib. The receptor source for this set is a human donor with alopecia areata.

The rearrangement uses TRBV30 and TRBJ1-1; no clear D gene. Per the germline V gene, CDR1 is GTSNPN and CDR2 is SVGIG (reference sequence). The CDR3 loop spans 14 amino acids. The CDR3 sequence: CAHPKEELDTEAFF. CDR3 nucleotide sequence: TGTGCTCACCCCAAGGAAGAACTGGACACTGAAGCTTTCTTT.

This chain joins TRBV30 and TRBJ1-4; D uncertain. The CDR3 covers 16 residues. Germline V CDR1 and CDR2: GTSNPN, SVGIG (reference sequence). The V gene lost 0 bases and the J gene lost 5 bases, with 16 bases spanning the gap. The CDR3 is CAWSVMAAGLNEKLFF. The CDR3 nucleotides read TGTGCCTGGAGTGTAATGGCGGCCGGACTCAATGAAAAACTGTTTTTT.

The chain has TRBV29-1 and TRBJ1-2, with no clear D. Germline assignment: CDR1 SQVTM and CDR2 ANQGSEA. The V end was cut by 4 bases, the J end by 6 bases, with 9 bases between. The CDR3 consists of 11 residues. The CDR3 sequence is CSVAGWNGYTF. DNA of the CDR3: TGCAGCGTTGCAGGTTGGAATGGCTACACCTTC.

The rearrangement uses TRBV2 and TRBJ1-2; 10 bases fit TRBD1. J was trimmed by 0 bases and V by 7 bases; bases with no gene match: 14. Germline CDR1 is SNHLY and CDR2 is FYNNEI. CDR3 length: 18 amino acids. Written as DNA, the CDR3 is TGTGCCAGCAAGTGGCCCGACAGGGGGCGATGGACTAACTATGGCTACACCTTC. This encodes CASKWPDRGRWTNYGYTF.

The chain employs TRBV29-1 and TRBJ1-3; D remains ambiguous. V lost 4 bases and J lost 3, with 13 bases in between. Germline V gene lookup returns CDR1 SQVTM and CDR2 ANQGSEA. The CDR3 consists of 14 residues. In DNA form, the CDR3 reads TGCAGCGTTGTTATGGGAAGTGGTGGAAACACCATATATTTT. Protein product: CSVVMGSGGNTIYF.

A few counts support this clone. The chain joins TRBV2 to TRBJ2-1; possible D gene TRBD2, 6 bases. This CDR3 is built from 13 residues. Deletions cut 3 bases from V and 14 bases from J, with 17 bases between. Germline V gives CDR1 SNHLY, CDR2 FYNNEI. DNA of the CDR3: TGTGCCAGCAGTGATTGGTGGGGACTTTCAAAGTTCTTC. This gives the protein CASSDWWGLSKFF.

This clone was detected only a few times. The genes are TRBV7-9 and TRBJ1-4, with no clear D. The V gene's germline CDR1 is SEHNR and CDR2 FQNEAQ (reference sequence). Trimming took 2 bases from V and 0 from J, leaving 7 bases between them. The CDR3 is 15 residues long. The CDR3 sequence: CASSLKAPTNEKLFF. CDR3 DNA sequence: TGTGCCAGCAGCTTAAAGGCCCCAACTAATGAAAAACTGTTTTTT.

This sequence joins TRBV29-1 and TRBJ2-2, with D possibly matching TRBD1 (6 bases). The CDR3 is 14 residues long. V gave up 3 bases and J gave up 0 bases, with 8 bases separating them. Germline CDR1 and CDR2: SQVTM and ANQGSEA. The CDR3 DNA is TGCAGCGTTGACGGGACAACGAACACCGGGGAGCTGTTTTTT. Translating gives CSVDGTTNTGELFF.

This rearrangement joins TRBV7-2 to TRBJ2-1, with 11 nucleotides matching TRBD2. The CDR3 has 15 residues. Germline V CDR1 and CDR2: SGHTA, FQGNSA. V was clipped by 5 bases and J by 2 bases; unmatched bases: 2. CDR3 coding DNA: TGTGCCAGCAGCGAACTAGCGGGAGCCTACAATGAGCAGTTCTTC. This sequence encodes CASSELAGAYNEQFF.

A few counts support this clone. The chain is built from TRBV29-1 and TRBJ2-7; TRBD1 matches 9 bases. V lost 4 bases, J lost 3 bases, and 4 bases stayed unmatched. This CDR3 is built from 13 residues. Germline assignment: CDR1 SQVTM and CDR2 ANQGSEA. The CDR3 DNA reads TGCAGCGTTGGACAGGGGGGAGGCTACGAGCAGTACTTC. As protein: CSVGQGGGYEQYF.

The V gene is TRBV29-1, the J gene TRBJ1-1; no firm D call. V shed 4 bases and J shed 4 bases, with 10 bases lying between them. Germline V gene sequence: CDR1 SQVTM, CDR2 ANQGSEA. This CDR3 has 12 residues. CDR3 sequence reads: CSVVLASTEAFF. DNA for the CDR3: TGCAGCGTTGTGTTGGCATCCACTGAAGCTTTCTTT. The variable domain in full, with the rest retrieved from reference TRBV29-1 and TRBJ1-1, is SAVISQKPSRDICQRGTSLTIQCQVDSQVTMMFWYRQQPGQSLTLIATANQGSEATYESGFVIDKFPISRPNLTFSTLTVSNMSPEDSSIYLCSVVLASTEAFFGQGTRLTVV.

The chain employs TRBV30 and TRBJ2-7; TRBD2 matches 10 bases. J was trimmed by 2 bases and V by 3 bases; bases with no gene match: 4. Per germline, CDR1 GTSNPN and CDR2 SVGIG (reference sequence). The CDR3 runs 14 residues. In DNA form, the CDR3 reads TGTGCCTGGAGAATAGCGGGGGGCGCCTACGAGCAGTACTTC. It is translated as CAWRIAGGAYEQYF.

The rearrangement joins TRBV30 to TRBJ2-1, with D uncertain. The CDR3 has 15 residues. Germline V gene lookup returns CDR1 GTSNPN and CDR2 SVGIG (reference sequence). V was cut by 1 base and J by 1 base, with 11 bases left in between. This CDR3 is CAWSGGEGSYNEQFF. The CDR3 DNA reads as TGTGCCTGGAGTGGGGGTGAAGGGTCCTACAATGAGCAGTTCTTC. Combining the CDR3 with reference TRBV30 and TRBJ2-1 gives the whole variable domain SQTIHQWPATLVQPVGSPLSLECTVEGTSNPNLYWYRQAAGRGLQLLFYSVGIGQISSEVPQNLSASRPQDRQFILSSKKLLLSDSGFYLCAWSGGEGSYNEQFFGPGTRLTVL.

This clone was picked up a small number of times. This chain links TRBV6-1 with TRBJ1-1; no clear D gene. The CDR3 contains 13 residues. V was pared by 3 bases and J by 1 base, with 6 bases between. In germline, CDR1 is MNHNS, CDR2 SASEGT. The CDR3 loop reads CASSEKGNTEAFF. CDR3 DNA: TGTGCCAGCAGTGAGAAAGGGAACACTGAAGCTTTCTTT.

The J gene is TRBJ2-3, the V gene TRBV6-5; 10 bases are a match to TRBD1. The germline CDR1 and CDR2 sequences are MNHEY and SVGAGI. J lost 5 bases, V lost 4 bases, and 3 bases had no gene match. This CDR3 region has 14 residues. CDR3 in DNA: TGTGCCAGCAGTTTAGGACAGGGGGGAGATACGCAGTATTTT. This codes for CASSLGQGGDTQYF.

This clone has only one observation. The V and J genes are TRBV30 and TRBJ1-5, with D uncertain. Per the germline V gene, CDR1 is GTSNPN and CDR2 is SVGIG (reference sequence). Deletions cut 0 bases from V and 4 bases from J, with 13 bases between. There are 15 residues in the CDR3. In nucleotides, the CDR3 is TGTGCCTGGAGTGTAGGGCAAAACAGAAATCAGCCCCAGCATTTT. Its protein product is CAWSVGQNRNQPQHF.

CDR3 amino acids: CSVARGGAPTDEQYF. For the CDR3, the DNA is TGCAGCGTTGCTCGGGGAGGGGCGCCTACTGACGAGCAGTACTTC. The rearrangement links TRBV29-1 to TRBJ2-7, with TRBD2 matching 7 bases. The CDR3 is 15 residues long. Trimming at V came to 4 bases and at J to 5 bases, leaving 14 bases not matched to a gene. Per germline, CDR1 SQVTM and CDR2 ANQGSEA.

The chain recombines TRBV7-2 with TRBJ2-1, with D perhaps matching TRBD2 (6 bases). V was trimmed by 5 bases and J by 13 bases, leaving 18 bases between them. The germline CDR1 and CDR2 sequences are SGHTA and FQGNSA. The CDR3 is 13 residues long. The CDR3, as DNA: TGTGCCAGCAGCCCCTATAGCGGCCCCGCACAGTTCTTC. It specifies CASSPYSGPAQFF.

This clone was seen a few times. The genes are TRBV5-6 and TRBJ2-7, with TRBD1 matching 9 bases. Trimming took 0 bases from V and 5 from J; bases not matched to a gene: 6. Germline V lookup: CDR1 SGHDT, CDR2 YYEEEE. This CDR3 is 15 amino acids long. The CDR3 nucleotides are TGTGCCAGCAGCTTGGGGGACAGGGCATCGGACGAGCAGTACTTC. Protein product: CASSLGDRASDEQYF.

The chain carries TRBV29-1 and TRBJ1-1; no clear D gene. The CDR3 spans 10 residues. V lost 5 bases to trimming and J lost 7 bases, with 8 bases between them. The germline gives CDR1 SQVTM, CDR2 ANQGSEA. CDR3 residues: CSVSHIEAFF. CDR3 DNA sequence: TGCAGCGTTTCCCATATTGAAGCTTTCTTT.

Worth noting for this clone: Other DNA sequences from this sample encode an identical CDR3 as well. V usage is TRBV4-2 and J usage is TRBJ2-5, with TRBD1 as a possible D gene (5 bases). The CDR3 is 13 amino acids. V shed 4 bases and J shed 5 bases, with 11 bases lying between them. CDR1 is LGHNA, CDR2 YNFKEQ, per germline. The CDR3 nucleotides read TGTGCCAGCAGCCTAGGGGTGGGCGAGACCCAGTACTTC. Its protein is CASSLGVGETQYF.

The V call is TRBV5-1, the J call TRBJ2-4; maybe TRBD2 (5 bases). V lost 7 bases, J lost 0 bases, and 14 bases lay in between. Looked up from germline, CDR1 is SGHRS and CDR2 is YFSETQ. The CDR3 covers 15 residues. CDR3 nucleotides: TGCGCCAGCTCACTCACCGGGGTAGCCAAAAACATTCAGTACTTC. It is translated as CASSLTGVAKNIQYF.